The present T cell receptor beta chain was sequenced within a study of identical twins (dated by TCRdb to between 2015 and 2016). About the full investigation: The study deep-sequenced TCR alpha and beta repertoires from monozygotic twins, unrelated adults of various ages and cord blood to test whether fetal clonotypes persist. To rule out contamination, replicate twin experiments were performed at different times with different library preparation protocols.

Every donor was a healthy Caucasian. The twin cohort comprised three pairs of female monozygotic twins, all aged about 18 to 30 years. Peripheral blood mononuclear cells were the source from which RNA for the TCR libraries was isolated. Libraries were built with 5' RACE. The sequencing machine was an Illumina HiSeq 2000. Template switching added a universal primer binding site, and the final cDNA carried a unique molecular identifier that allowed TCR cDNA molecules to be counted accurately. Specific primers in the conserved constant-segment region were used to synthesize first-strand cDNA for TCR alpha and beta chains. To control for contamination, each cDNA library was double barcoded with a SMART-Mk sample barcode plus Illumina barcodes. TruSeq adapter sequences along with Illumina sample barcodes were introduced in two successive PCR steps. Sequencing of the TCR alpha and beta cDNA libraries was done on the Illumina HiSeq platform using custom primers. In the original analysis: MiGEC processed the raw reads to extract unique molecular identifiers, while MiXCR was used to determine the CDR3 positions. Recombination models were inferred per individual with the repgenHMM and IGoR tools using an EM algorithm. The analysis of shared clonotypes was done with the tcR package in R, with sharing normalized by the product of cloneset sizes. To study raw recombination without the effects of thymic and clonal selection, out-of-frame nonproductive sequences were analyzed. TCRdb itself trimmed the public reads at Q25 with fastp, ran MiXCR and retained productive beta chains. Every CDR3 protein is listed once, alongside the most common genes and DNA of its rows. V and J calls and clone size were set by TCRdb, not the authors. The sample table lists fewer than 800,000 distinct CDR3 sequences, under 8.5% of them with a count of one. The top ten clones comprise 1.5% to 2% of the sample.

As to this clonotype: Its antigen is unknown. Qualities for individual bases were not recorded, and no much larger clone is one base off.

The study at large found these results: Conclusions relied on cross-sectional statistical analysis, since the same donors could not be followed over many years. A weaker excess of twin sharing was found in beta out-of-frame sequences because the signal-to-noise ratio was lowered by fewer shared sequences. Fewer insertions were carried by abundant cord blood beta clonotypes, a similar but weaker trend appeared in young adult naive repertoires, and no such trend appeared in memory repertoires. Recombination models systematically underestimated out-of-frame TCR alpha sharing in monozygotic twins but agreed with sharing between unrelated individuals. Out-of-frame TCR alpha sequences shared between twins showed an excess of low generation-probability sequences compared with coincidental sharing between unrelated individuals. Zero-insertion analyses could be partly confounded by invariant T cells such as MAIT and iNKT, though diverse VJ usage argued against such confounding for most clonotypes.

The sample also formed part of further work on yellow fever vaccine responses in identical twins. The second investigation adds: The T cell response to vaccination in identical twins was reported by the authors to appear partly convergent and partly personalized. In the study, vaccine-responding T cell clones were precisely tracked in identical twins.

The source material was PBMCs. The source is a woman in her late teens or twenties in good health.

The nucleotides are TGTGCCAGCAGTGATCCAGACTACGAGCAGTACTTC. Its protein product is CASSDPDYEQYF. In this chain, TRBV2 is recombined with TRBJ2-7, with the D gene call left open. A distance of 6 bases separates the germline ends of V and J, which lose 3 bases and 3 bases respectively. There are 12 amino acids in the CDR3, from cysteine to phenylalanine inclusive. Only CDR3 DNA is held: 36 bases, read in frame from base 1. CDR1 and CDR2, per the germline V gene, are SNHLY and FYNNEI.